Sequencing of this T cell receptor (beta chain) was carried out in a study of post-analysis software for immune sequencing data. As for the study in general: Recorded disease courses covered relapsing-remitting, secondary progressive and progressive-relapsing multiple sclerosis. Some patients had no subtype annotation. Points from the study as a whole: Normalized Chao1 diversity was significantly lower in multiple sclerosis patients than in controls. Patients showed TRBV5-6, TRBV5-1 and TRBV20-1 among roughly five TRBV segments more frequent than in controls. F-measure co-clustering was strong for batch-matched samples.

This CDR3 contains 15 residues. Germline V lookup: CDR1 SGHRS, CDR2 YFSETQ. V lost 2 bases to trimming and J lost 0 bases, with 12 bases between them. Incorporated into the TCR beta cDNA libraries were unique molecular identifiers, which served to reduce PCR and sequencing biases. The source material, roughly 0.85 to 10 million T cells, gave rise to roughly 0.5 million cDNA molecules. TCRdb passed the PCR reads through MiXCR, listing each CDR3 protein once. The sample has around 710,000 distinct CDR3 sequences; about 45% are singletons. This clonotype was counted only a few times. Its antigen is currently unknown.

The origin of this receptor is a girl between 5 and 17 years old with multiple sclerosis. The sample was blood. The J gene is TRBJ2-7, the V gene TRBV5-1; a possible D gene is TRBD1 (5 bases). The CDR3 DNA follows: TGCGCCAGCAGCTTTTCTAGGGGAAGCTCCTACGAGCAGTACTTC. This sequence encodes CASSFSRGSSYEQYF.